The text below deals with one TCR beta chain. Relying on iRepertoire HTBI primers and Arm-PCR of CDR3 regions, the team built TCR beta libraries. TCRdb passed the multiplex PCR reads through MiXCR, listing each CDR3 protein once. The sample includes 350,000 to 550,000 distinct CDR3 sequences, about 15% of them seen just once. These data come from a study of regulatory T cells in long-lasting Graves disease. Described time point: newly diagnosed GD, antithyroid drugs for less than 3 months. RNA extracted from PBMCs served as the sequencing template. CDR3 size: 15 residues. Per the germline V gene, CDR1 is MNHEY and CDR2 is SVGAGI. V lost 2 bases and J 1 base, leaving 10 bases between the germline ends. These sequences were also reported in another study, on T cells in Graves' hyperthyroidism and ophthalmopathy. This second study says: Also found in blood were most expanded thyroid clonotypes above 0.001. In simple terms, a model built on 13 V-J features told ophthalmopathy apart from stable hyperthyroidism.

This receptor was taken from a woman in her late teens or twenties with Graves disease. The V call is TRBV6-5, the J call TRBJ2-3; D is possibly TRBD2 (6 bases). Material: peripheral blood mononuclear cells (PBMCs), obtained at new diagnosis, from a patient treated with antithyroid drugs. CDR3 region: CASSYTGLGTDTQYF. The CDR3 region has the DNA TGTGCCAGCAGTTACACGGGACTGGGCACAGATACGCAGTATTTT.